One and the same sample provided the 30 T cell receptor beta chains below, sequenced in a study of cytomegalovirus exposure and HLA in healthy donors. PCR primers comprised 60 Vbeta and 13 Jbeta primers. TCRdb's copy holds only in-frame clones and misses some; the assay was immunoSEQ multiplex PCR. Altogether 150,000 to 200,000 clones are present, about three quarters being singletons, with the ten largest covering around 0.99%. Sequenced input: PBMCs. These receptors were collected from a middle-aged woman in good health and CMV-seronegative.

This chain uses TRBV19 with TRBJ1-5; 9 bases line up with TRBD1. CDR3 size: 16 residues. Germline V gene sequence: CDR1 LNHDA, CDR2 SQIVND (reference sequence). V was clipped by 5 bases and J by 5 bases; unmatched bases: 10. The DNA of the CDR3 is TGTGCCAGTAGTTCACCGGGACAGGGACCAGATCAGCCCCAGCATTTT. This sequence encodes CASSSPGQGPDQPQHF.

The chain carries TRBV5-8 and TRBJ2-6; a possible D gene is TRBD1 (6 bases). The ends were cut back, 5 bases at V and 2 bases at J, with 17 bases in the middle. Germline CDR1 is SGHTS and CDR2 is YDEGEE. This CDR3 region has 17 residues. CDR3 nucleotides: TGTGCCAGCAGAATCGTACAGGGATTCGCTGGGGCCAACGTCCTGACTTTC. Protein product: CASRIVQGFAGANVLTF.

The genes are TRBV9 and TRBJ2-3; 8 bases align to TRBD1. Trimming took 0 bases from V and 5 from J; bases not matched to a gene: 8. This CDR3 region has 16 residues. CDR1 SGDLS and CDR2 YYNGEE come from the germline V gene. The CDR3 spells CASSVVVSGGLDTQYF. The CDR3 nucleotides are TGTGCCAGCAGCGTAGTCGTGTCAGGGGGCTTAGATACGCAGTATTTT.

This clone was observed a handful of times. The V and J genes are TRBV7-2 and TRBJ2-5, with TRBD2 as a possible D gene (6 bases). The CDR3 sequence is 15 residues long. Germline values: CDR1 SGHTA, CDR2 FQGNSA. V lost 3 bases to trimming and J lost 1 base, with 12 bases between them. The CDR3 DNA is TGTGCCAGCAGCTTCCAGTTGGGGGGCCAAGAGACCCAGTACTTC. This sequence encodes CASSFQLGGQETQYF.

CDR3: CAWYGQGKGYTF. Written as DNA, the CDR3 is TGTGCCTGGTATGGACAGGGGAAAGGCTACACCTTC. This chain joins TRBV30 and TRBJ1-2; 9 bases are a match to TRBD1. The junction had 6 bases not matched to a gene; V was cut back by 5 bases and J by 8 bases. Germline CDR1 and CDR2: GTSNPN and SVGIG (reference sequence). This CDR3 spans 12 amino acids.

This clone was observed once. The chain recombines TRBV11-3 with TRBJ2-3; 13 nucleotides line up with TRBD2. CDR1 and CDR2 from the germline V gene are SGHNT and YENEEA. The CDR3 has 14 amino acids. J lost 8 bases, V lost 4 bases, and 3 bases had no gene match. CDR3 sequence (DNA): TGTGCCAGCAGCTCCGGGACTAGCGGGGCTACGCAGTATTTT. Protein: CASSSGTSGATQYF.

The chain has TRBV18 and TRBJ1-1; 9 nucleotides match TRBD1. Germline CDR1 KGHSH, CDR2 LQKENI. With 3 bases clipped from V and 4 bases from J, the junction kept 6 bases outside the gene matches. The CDR3 length is 15 residues. CDR3 residues: CASSPGQGLSTEAFF. In DNA form, the CDR3 reads TGTGCCAGCTCACCCGGACAGGGGTTGAGCACTGAAGCTTTCTTT.

CDR3 in DNA: TGCGCCAGCAGACCCTGTAGCGGAATCTCCTACGAGCAGTACGTC. As protein: CASRPCSGISYEQYV. The chain joins TRBV10-1 to TRBJ2-7, with D possibly matching TRBD2 (6 bases). Germline V gene lookup returns CDR1 WNHNN and CDR2 SYGVQD (reference sequence). The CDR3 length is 15 residues. Trimming removed 6 bases at V and 0 bases at J, with 15 bases between.

This chain uses TRBV7-8 with TRBJ2-4; weak D call: TRBD1 (5 bases). Trimming stripped 5 bases from V and 1 base from J, with 15 bases between. CDR1 SGHVS and CDR2 FQNEAQ come from the germline V gene. This CDR3 is 16 amino acids long. Here the CDR3 DNA reads TGTGCCAGCAGCCCAACAGGTCCGAGGGCCAAAAACATTCAGTACTTC. This translates into CASSPTGPRAKNIQYF.

The rearrangement links TRBV27 to TRBJ2-2; 8 bases are shared with TRBD2. The CDR3 extends over 17 amino acids. With V trimmed by 0 bases and J by 5 bases, 8 bases remained unmatched. Germline assignment: CDR1 MNHEY and CDR2 SMNVEV (reference sequence). The CDR3 loop reads CASSLSWLAGSTGELFF. CDR3 in DNA: TGTGCCAGCAGTTTATCCTGGCTAGCGGGCTCGACCGGGGAGCTGTTTTTT.

This sequence joins TRBV29-1 and TRBJ1-1, with a weak D call TRBD1 (6 bases). The germline V gene has CDR1 SQVTM and CDR2 ANQGSEA. CDR3 length: 15 amino acids. Trimming took 8 bases from V and 0 from J, leaving 19 bases between them. CDR3 DNA: TGCAGCCCTAGGGGGGGGGATGAAATGAACACTGAAGCTTTCTTT. It yields the protein CSPRGGDEMNTEAFF.

The chain recombines TRBV5-4 with TRBJ2-1, with 8 positions matching TRBD1. Trimming took 2 bases from V and 5 from J; bases not matched to a gene: 6. CDR1 is SGHNT, CDR2 YYREEE, per germline (reference sequence). CDR3 length: 15 residues. The CDR3, as DNA: TGTGCCAGCAGCTTACAGGGGGGCGGCAACAATGAGCAGTTCTTC. It specifies CASSLQGGGNNEQFF.

This clone occurred a few times. The chain joins TRBV5-6 to TRBJ1-1; D remains unclear. Germline V gene data show CDR1 as SGHDT and CDR2 as YYEEEE. The CDR3 totals 13 residues. Trimming took off 6 bases at V and 1 base at J, with 10 bases between the two ends. The CDR3 DNA sequence: TGTGCCAGCAACTACGACCCGAACACTGAAGCTTTCTTT. Amino acid sequence: CASNYDPNTEAFF.

The V call is TRBV2, the J call TRBJ2-1; no clear D. CDR3 length: 11 amino acids. Trimming stripped 5 bases from V and 6 bases from J, with 5 bases between. The V gene's germline CDR1 is SNHLY and CDR2 FYNNEI. CDR3 loop: CASSLRNEQFF. Here the CDR3 DNA reads TGTGCCAGCAGTCTACGCAATGAGCAGTTCTTC.

This clone was seen just once. The J gene is TRBJ2-2, the V gene TRBV30, with D tentatively TRBD2 (6 bases). V was cut by 2 bases and J by 7 bases, with 11 bases left in between. CDR1 and CDR2 (germline): GTSNPN, SVGIG (reference sequence). There are 13 residues in the CDR3. The DNA of the CDR3 is TGTGCCTGGAGTACCTTGACTAGCGGGGAGCTGTTTTTT. Translated: CAWSTLTSGELFF. Looking up the rest from reference TRBV30 and TRBJ2-2 gives the full variable domain: SQTIHQWPATLVQPVGSPLSLECTVEGTSNPNLYWYRQAAGRGLQLLFYSVGIGQISSEVPQNLSASRPQDRQFILSSKKLLLSDSGFYLCAWSTLTSGELFFGEGSRLTVL.

The chain recombines TRBV5-6 with TRBJ1-5, with D tentatively TRBD1 (6 bases). Germline V gene data show CDR1 as SGHDT and CDR2 as YYEEEE. V was clipped by 0 bases and J by 3 bases, with 13 bases between them. This CDR3 spans 16 amino acids. As DNA, the CDR3 is TGTGCCAGCAGCTTGGTAGGGGGGGGGAACAATCAGCCCCAGCATTTT. Translation gives CASSLVGGGNNQPQHF.

The chain recombines TRBV14 with TRBJ1-3, with D perhaps matching TRBD1 (6 bases). Per the germline V gene, CDR1 is SGHDN and CDR2 is FVKESK. Trimming left V 3 bases short and J 0 bases short, with 12 bases between. The CDR3 covers 16 residues. The CDR3 here is CASSHLRGSSGNTIYF. In DNA form, the CDR3 reads TGTGCCAGCAGCCACCTCAGGGGATCCTCTGGAAACACCATATATTTT.

The V gene is TRBV5-1, the J gene TRBJ1-1; 7 bases align to TRBD1. V was pared by 0 bases and J by 5 bases, with 4 bases of the junction left unmatched. CDR3 size: 14 residues. Germline CDR1 SGHRS, CDR2 YFSETQ. The CDR3 region has the DNA TGCGCCAGCAGCTTGGACAGGGGAATTACTGAAGCTTTCTTT. Amino acid sequence: CASSLDRGITEAFF.

The chain employs TRBV29-1 and TRBJ1-5; 7 nucleotides match TRBD1. V lost 6 bases, J lost 2 bases, and 4 bases stayed unmatched. There are 13 residues in the CDR3. The germline gives CDR1 SQVTM, CDR2 ANQGSEA. CDR3 protein: CSVRQGGNQPQHF. The DNA of the CDR3 is TGCAGCGTCCGACAGGGCGGCAATCAGCCCCAGCATTTT.

The chain combines TRBV28 with TRBJ1-1; the D gene is possibly TRBD1 (6 bases). Germline CDR1 MDHEN, CDR2 SYDVKM. The CDR3 has 15 amino acids. Between the trimmed V and J ends, which lost 8 bases and 5 bases, there was a span of 21 bases. The CDR3, as DNA: TGTGCCAGCTACAGCGGGACACTACATGGGACTGAAGCTTTCTTT. Protein product: CASYSGTLHGTEAFF.

Only one count was recorded for this clone. The CDR3 coding sequence is TGCAGCGTTAAGGACAGGACGAACACCGGGGAGCTGTTTTTT. It yields the protein CSVKDRTNTGELFF. The chain couples TRBV29-1 to TRBJ2-2; 7 bases are shared with TRBD1. V gave up 5 bases and J gave up 0 bases; unmatched junction bases: 3. CDR3 length: 14 residues. The germline V gene has CDR1 SQVTM and CDR2 ANQGSEA.

The rearrangement links TRBV2 to TRBJ1-1; the D is unclear. The V and J ends lost 8 bases and 0 bases respectively, with 7 bases between them. Germline CDR1 and CDR2: SNHLY and FYNNEI. The CDR3 sequence is 12 residues long. CDR3 region: CASGLMNTEAFF. Written as DNA, the CDR3 is TGTGCCAGCGGGCTGATGAACACTGAAGCTTTCTTT.

CDR3 DNA sequence: TGTGCCAGTAGTGGGACAGGCAGCTCCTACAATGAGCAGTTCTTC. Protein: CASSGTGSSYNEQFF. The genes are TRBV19 and TRBJ2-1; 8 positions agree with TRBD1. The J segment lost 0 bases and the V segment lost 5 bases, leaving 3 bases of the junction unmatched. The germline V gene has CDR1 LNHDA and CDR2 SQIVND (reference sequence). The CDR3 contains 15 residues.

This rearrangement joins TRBV5-6 to TRBJ2-7; possibly TRBD1 for D (7 bases). CDR1 is SGHDT, CDR2 YYEEEE, per germline. Trimming cost V 4 bases and J 3 bases, with 23 bases left between them. The CDR3 runs 17 residues. CDR3 sequence (DNA): TGTGCCAGCAGCGTGACCTTCAGGGGGGCAGGGGGCTACGAGCAGTACTTC. This codes for CASSVTFRGAGGYEQYF.

This chain uses TRBV19 with TRBJ1-1, with D uncertain. Deletions cut 4 bases from V and 4 bases from J, with 13 bases between. CDR1 LNHDA and CDR2 SQIVND come from the germline V gene (reference sequence). This CDR3 contains 14 residues. CDR3 region: CASSSPGLATEAFF. CDR3 in DNA: TGTGCCAGTAGTAGCCCCGGCTTAGCCACTGAAGCTTTCTTT.

This chain uses TRBV5-1 with TRBJ2-2; 10 positions agree with TRBD2. Looked up from germline, CDR1 is SGHRS and CDR2 is YFSETQ. The CDR3 covers 15 residues. J lost 4 bases, V lost 4 bases, and 4 bases had no gene match. The CDR3, as DNA: TGCGCCAGCAGCACCAGCGGGAGGGCCACCGGGGAGCTGTTTTTT. Protein sequence: CASSTSGRATGELFF.

The chain couples TRBV4-3 to TRBJ2-1; D is perhaps TRBD1 (5 bases). The CDR3 length is 18 residues. With 0 bases removed from V and 4 bases from J, the gap between germline ends came to 19 bases. CDR1 and CDR2 from the germline V gene are LGHNA and YSLEER. The CDR3 sequence: CASSQDTIQDTSYNEQFF. As DNA, the CDR3 is TGCGCCAGCAGCCAAGATACCATCCAGGACACCTCATACAATGAGCAGTTCTTC.

For this clone: One end of the junction is discordant with germline, which a read error may explain. The same CDR3 can be traced to other DNA sequences in this sample. The chain is built from TRBV6-1 and TRBJ1-3; 8 bases match TRBD1. The CDR3 consists of 15 residues. Germline V gives CDR1 MNHNS, CDR2 SASEGT. In DNA, the CDR3 is TGTGCCAGCAGCGAAGCAGGGGGCGCGGGAAACACCATATATTTT. Translating it yields CASSEAGGAGNTIYF.

This sequence joins TRBV9 and TRBJ1-3; 8 positions match TRBD1. J lost 4 bases, V lost 2 bases, and 5 bases had no gene match. This CDR3 region has 15 residues. Germline V gene lookup returns CDR1 SGDLS and CDR2 YYNGEE. The CDR3, as DNA: TGTGCCAGCAGCGTCGACAGGGGCGGGGGAAACACCATATATTTT. Protein: CASSVDRGGGNTIYF. The full variable domain, rest sourced from reference TRBV9 and TRBJ1-3, is DSGVTQTPKHLITATGQRVTLRCSPRSGDLSVYWYQQSLDQGLQFLIQYYNGEERAKGNILERFSAQQFPDLHSELNLSSLELGDSALYFCASSVDRGGGNTIYFGEGSWLTVV.

This clone was seen more than once but under ten times. V and J are TRBV10-3 and TRBJ2-3, with TRBD2 matching 8 bases. The junction had 7 bases not matched to a gene; V was cut back by 5 bases and J by 0 bases. This CDR3 spans 16 amino acids. CDR1 and CDR2 (germline): ENHRY, SYGVKD. The CDR3 protein is CAISRASGSSTDTQYF. The CDR3, as DNA: TGTGCCATCAGTCGAGCTAGCGGGTCTAGCACAGATACGCAGTATTTT.